Listed below are T cell receptor beta chains from one sample, sequenced in a study of control samples from healthy donors and cancer patients. Generated by immunoSEQ multiplex PCR, the TCRdb table keeps only in-frame clones and is missing some. The sample has 51,000 or so clones, roughly 80% seen once. Source material: blood. These receptor sequences come from a man between 65 and 85 years old in good health. Both conserved end residues are part of each CDR3. A D gene is named only where the DNA matches it firmly. Not every row has a clone size; where given, it reads once, few, many or a size class.

>-|15|-|TRBJ2-7|TRBV2
CASSGGGQGDHEQYF
TGTGCCAGCAGTGGAGGGGGGCAGGGTGACCACGAGCAGTACTTC
>-|14|-|TRBJ1-5|TRBV28
CASSLPQGNQPQHF
TGTGCCAGCAGTCTACCTCAGGGAAATCAGCCCCAGCATTTT
>-|15|-|TRBJ1-3|TRBV28
CASSLEGTSGNTIYF
TGTGCCAGCAGTTTAGAGGGGACTTCTGGAAACACCATATATTTT
>TRBD1|15|-|TRBJ1-4|TRBV7-9
CASSPTGALIEKLFF
TGTGCCAGCAGCCCTACAGGGGCCCTAATCGAAAAACTGTTTTTT
>-|16|-|TRBJ2-1|TRBV11-2
CASSPLSSGRYNEQFF
TGTGCCAGCAGCCCCCTGAGTAGCGGTAGATATAATGAGCAGTTCTTC
>TRBD1|15|-|TRBJ2-1|TRBV7-9
CASSHKGQGYNEQFF
TGTGCCAGCAGTCATAAGGGACAGGGCTACAATGAGCAGTTCTTC
>-|15|-|TRBJ1-3|TRBV18
CASSEGRFSGNTIYF
TGTGCCAGCTCTGAGGGACGGTTCTCTGGAAACACCATATATTTT
>TRBD2|14|-|TRBJ2-1|TRBV19
CASNPGGSYNEQFF
TGTGCCAGTAATCCGGGAGGCTCCTACAATGAGCAGTTCTTC
>-|15|-|TRBJ1-5|TRBV5-1
CASREGPFRNQPQHF
TGCGCCAGCAGGGAAGGACCGTTCAGAAATCAGCCCCAGCATTTT
>-|12|few|TRBJ1-2|TRBV30
CAWSRQAGGYTF
TGTGCCTGGAGTCGACAGGCGGGTGGCTACACCTTC
>TRBD1|14|-|TRBJ1-4|TRBV27
CASTRTGRGEKLFF
TGTGCCAGCACTAGGACAGGGAGAGGCGAAAAACTGTTTTTT
>-|12|-|TRBJ1-1|TRBV6-5
CASRVGGTEAFF
TGTGCCAGCAGGGTCGGGGGCACTGAAGCTTTCTTT
>-|12|-|TRBJ1-1|TRBV24-1
CATSDFGRSAFF
TGTGCCACCAGTGATTTCGGTAGGTCGGCTTTCTTT
>-|16|-|TRBJ2-2|TRBV27
CASSYRGTTLTGELFF
TGTGCCAGCAGTTACCGCGGGACAACCCTCACCGGGGAGCTGTTTTTT
>-|14|few|TRBJ2-5|TRBV5-1
CASSGGGQEETQYF
TGCGCCAGCAGCGGGGGGGGCCAGGAAGAGACCCAGTACTTC
>TRBD2|16|-|TRBJ2-1|TRBV4-1
CASSLVLAGRSNEQFF
TGCGCCAGCAGCCTCGTCCTAGCGGGGCGTAGCAATGAGCAGTTCTTC
>-|13|-|TRBJ2-3|TRBV7-9
CASSLAASPTQYF
TGTGCCAGCAGCTTAGCGGCCTCTCCAACGCAGTATTTT
>-|13|-|TRBJ1-1|TRBV6-5
CASSYIQGTEAFF
TGTGCCAGCAGTTATATACAGGGTACTGAAGCTTTCTTT
>-|14|-|TRBJ2-3|TRBV7-9
CASSLSWGTDTQYF
TGTGCCAGCAGCTTAAGCTGGGGCACAGATACGCAGTATTTT
>-|13|-|TRBJ2-3|TRBV25-1
CASSRASTDTQYF
TGTGCCAGCTCCAGGGCTAGCACAGATACGCAGTATTTT
>-|14|-|TRBJ2-2|TRBV7-2
CASSRKVYTGELFF
TGTGCCAGCAGCCGGAAGGTCTACACCGGGGAGCTGTTTTTT
>-|14|-|TRBJ2-7|TRBV19
CASSWGPPGYEQYF
TGTGCCAGTAGTTGGGGGCCCCCCGGCTACGAGCAGTACTTC
>-|14|-|TRBJ2-5|TRBV3-1/TRBV3-2
CASSLTTDQETQYF
TGTGCCAGCAGCCTGACGACGGACCAAGAGACCCAGTACTTC
>-|13|-|TRBJ2-2|TRBV19
CASIAGLTGELFF
TGTGCCAGTATAGCAGGACTCACCGGGGAGCTGTTTTTT
>-|20|-|TRBJ1-1|TRBV6-1
CASSDLFAPIRGDLNTEAFF
TGTGCCAGCAGTGACTTGTTCGCCCCAATAAGGGGGGACCTAAACACTGAAGCTTTCTTT
>-|14|-|TRBJ1-5|TRBV6-5
CASGIGWSNQPQHF
TGTGCCAGCGGGATAGGCTGGAGCAATCAGCCCCAGCATTTT
>TRBD2|19|-|TRBJ2-1|TRBV7-2
CASSPTQLAGVSAHNEQFF
TGTGCCAGCAGCCCGACCCAACTAGCGGGAGTATCTGCCCACAATGAGCAGTTCTTC
>-|15|-|TRBJ1-1|TRBV7-2
CASSFGDMRDTEAFF
TGTGCCAGCAGCTTCGGGGACATGAGGGACACTGAAGCTTTCTTT
>TRBD1|15|-|TRBJ2-7|TRBV13
CASSLVRATGNEQYF
TGTGCCAGCAGCTTAGTCAGGGCGACAGGGAACGAGCAGTACTTC
>-|13|few|TRBJ1-5|TRBV6-4
CASSEGSNQPQHF
TGTGCCAGCAGTGAGGGGAGCAATCAGCCCCAGCATTTT